A selection of T cell receptor beta chains follows, all from one sample in a study of T-cell reconstitution after alpha-beta-depleted transplantation in children. In TCRdb, the PCR reads were re-called with MiXCR into one record per CDR3 protein. The table includes 120,000 or so distinct CDR3 sequences, more than 20% detected once. The material was PBMCs, mostly from graft donor cells, obtained 180 days after TCRalphabeta/CD19-depleted stem cell transplant. The receptor source for this set is a male patient under 10 years old who had a stem cell transplant for chronic granulomatous disease, so the T cells may come from the graft donor. CDR3s include the opening cysteine and the closing phenylalanine or tryptophan. A D gene is named only where the DNA matches it firmly. Clone size is given for some rows only: seen once, a few or many times, or a class if the clone is expanded.

>TRBV12-3/TRBV12-4|few|TRBD2|TRBJ2-7
TGTGCCAGCAGTCGTAATCTAAGGGGACTAGCGGGAGTTGTTGGGTACGAGCAGTACTTC
CASSRNLRGLAGVVGYEQYF
>TRBV5-1|few|-|TRBJ2-1
TGCGCCAGCAGCATCGGACAGAAATACAATGAGCAGTTCTTC
CASSIGQKYNEQFF
>TRBV12-3/TRBV12-4|few|-|TRBJ2-7
TGTGCCAGCAGTTTCGGGCCCACCGCCGAGCAGTACTTC
CASSFGPTAEQYF
>TRBV7-2|many|-|TRBJ2-7
TGTGCCAGCAGCTCTCAGAGGATAAGTCACGAGCAGTACTTC
CASSSQRISHEQYF
>TRBV10-3|many|TRBD1|TRBJ2-7
TGTGCCATCAGTGGAATGAGGGGGCCCCGCTCCTACGAGCAGTACTTC
CAISGMRGPRSYEQYF
>TRBV18|-|-|TRBJ1-5
TGTGCCAGCTCACCACCGGGGACGTTTCAGCCCCAGCATTTT
CASSPPGTFQPQHF
>TRBV27|few|-|TRBJ1-1
TGTGCCAGCAGTTCGGGTCTCATGAACACTGAAGCTTTCTTT
CASSSGLMNTEAFF
>TRBV20-1|few|TRBD1|TRBJ2-7
TGCAGTGCTAGTAAGGACAGGGGAAAGACCTACGAGCAGTACTTC
CSASKDRGKTYEQYF
>TRBV4-2|many|TRBD2|TRBJ2-7
TGTGCCAGCAGCCAAGATGTGGCGGGACTAGCGGGAGGGCTAATTTACGAGCAGTACTTC
CASSQDVAGLAGGLIYEQYF
>TRBV5-1|-|-|TRBJ1-2
TGCGCCAGCAGCGGTCCGCAGGGCAACTATGGCTACACCTTC
CASSGPQGNYGYTF
>TRBV20-1|many|-|TRBJ2-7
TGCAGTGCTAGCGGGAGCCCCTACGAGCAGTACTTC
CSASGSPYEQYF
>TRBV15|many|-|TRBJ2-5
TGTGCCACCAGCAGAGACAGCGCAGAGACCCAGTACTTC
CATSRDSAETQYF
>TRBV20-1|many|TRBD2|TRBJ2-3
TGCAGTGCAAGCGGGACTAGCGGTGCGGGGAATACGCAGTATTTT
CSASGTSGAGNTQYF
>TRBV20-1|few|TRBD1|TRBJ1-4
TGCAGTGCGAGACAAGGGACAGGGGGTGAAAAACTGTTTTTT
CSARQGTGGEKLFF
>TRBV20-1|many|-|TRBJ2-7
TGCAGTGCCCTCCATCTCTATAGCTCCTACGAGCAGTACTTC
CSALHLYSSYEQYF
>TRBV20-1|many|-|TRBJ2-3
TGCAGTGCTAGAGTAGGGGGACTCCCCGATTCAGGTTTT
CSARVGGLPDSGF
>TRBV5-1|-|TRBD1|TRBJ1-2
TGCGCCAGCCGCCCGTTGCAGGGGGACTATGGCTACACCTTC
CASRPLQGDYGYTF
>TRBV28|many|-|TRBJ2-7
TGTGCCAGCAGACCGCCTAGATACACCTACGAGCAGTACTTC
CASRPPRYTYEQYF
>TRBV20-1|many|TRBD1|TRBJ1-5
TGCAGTGCTAGAGGACAGGGGGGTGAGCCCCAGCATTTT
CSARGQGGEPQHF
>TRBV12-3/TRBV12-4|many|TRBD2|TRBJ2-7
TGTGCCAGCAGATCTCTAGCGGGAGGGGTCCACGAGCAGTACTTC
CASRSLAGGVHEQYF
>TRBV20-1|-|-|TRBJ2-7
TGCAGTGCTAGGTCAGCGGACCCCTACGAGCAGTACTTC
CSARSADPYEQYF
>TRBV27|few|-|TRBJ2-3
TGTGCCAGCAGTTCAGGGGGGGGTTTTTTGGGGTCCACAGATACGCAGTATTTT
CASSSGGGFLGSTDTQYF
>TRBV7-6|-|-|TRBJ2-7
TGTGCCAGCAGCCCACGGACAGCAGACTACGAGCAGTACTTC
CASSPRTADYEQYF
>TRBV6-5|-|-|TRBJ1-2
TGTGCCAGCAGTTACTCGAGGGAGTATGGCTACACCTTC
CASSYSREYGYTF
>TRBV29-1|few|TRBD2|TRBJ2-1
TGCAGCGTGGTTCTAGCGGGAGGGGTCAATGAGCAGTTCTTC
CSVVLAGGVNEQFF
>TRBV20-1|few|-|TRBJ1-5
TGCAGTGCTAGAGTCGCCAGGATCAGCAATCAGCCCCAGCATTTT
CSARVARISNQPQHF
>TRBV6-6|few|-|TRBJ2-2
TGTGCCAGCAGAGGACTGGGTCCCGGGGAGCTGTTTTTT
CASRGLGPGELFF
>TRBV4-3|-|-|TRBJ2-5
TGCGCCAGCAGCCAAATTGGCAGGCAAGAGACCCAGTACTTC
CASSQIGRQETQYF
>TRBV5-6|many|TRBD1|TRBJ2-7
TGTGCCAGCAGCCAGACAGGGAAATCCTACGAGCAGTACTTC
CASSQTGKSYEQYF
>TRBV5-6|-|-|TRBJ2-1
TGTGCCAGCAGCTTCTTGACAGTTACGTTCAATGAGCAGTTCTTC
CASSFLTVTFNEQFF
>TRBV29-1|many|-|TRBJ2-3
TGCAGCGTCCTCCTGCAGGGACCTACAGATACGCAGTATTTT
CSVLLQGPTDTQYF
>TRBV29-1|few|TRBD2|TRBJ2-5
TGCAGCGTCGAAAGTCCCAGGGAGGGGGAGACCCAGTACTTC
CSVESPREGETQYF
>TRBV29-1|-|-|TRBJ2-5
TGCAGCGTCATGGACACCCAAGAGACCCAGTACTTC
CSVMDTQETQYF
>TRBV20-1|many|TRBD1|TRBJ1-2
TGCAGTGCCACGGACAGGGGGCGCGACTACACCTTC
CSATDRGRDYTF
>TRBV9|-|TRBD2|TRBJ2-1
TGTGCCAGCAGCCCTCGGACTAGCCCACGCTACAATGAGCAGTTCTTC
CASSPRTSPRYNEQFF
>TRBV18|-|-|TRBJ2-1
TGTGCCAGCTCACCACTTAGGGGTCTCTCCTACAATGAGCAGTTCTTC
CASSPLRGLSYNEQFF
>TRBV29-1|-|TRBD2|TRBJ2-3
TGCAGCACTCGACTAGCCTGGAGCACAGATACGCAGTATTTT
CSTRLAWSTDTQYF
>TRBV6-5|many|TRBD2|TRBJ2-1
TGTGCCAGCAGGCCGGGACTAGCGGACAATGAGCAGTTCTTC
CASRPGLADNEQFF
>TRBV20-1|many|TRBD2|TRBJ2-7
TGCAGTGCTCCACACGAAGGACTAGCGGGAAGGTTCTACGAGCAGTACTTC
CSAPHEGLAGRFYEQYF
>TRBV29-1|-|-|TRBJ2-2
TGCAGCGCCTCTACAGGGCTCGCCGGGGAGCTGTTTTTT
CSASTGLAGELFF
>TRBV12-3/TRBV12-4|many|-|TRBJ1-5
TGTGCCAGCAGTTCTGGGTTGCGTCAGCCCCAGCATTTT
CASSSGLRQPQHF
>TRBV20-1|many|-|TRBJ1-2
TGCAGTGCTAGGGGGCCCCCCTACACCTTC
CSARGPPYTF
>TRBV12-3/TRBV12-4|few|-|TRBJ2-3
TGTGCCAGCTGCCTGGGGGGCCCGGATACGCAGTATTTT
CASCLGGPDTQYF
>TRBV7-9|many|TRBD2|TRBJ2-3
TGTGCCAGCAGCACGACCGGGGGGTCCACAGATACGCAGTATTTT
CASSTTGGSTDTQYF
>TRBV12-3/TRBV12-4|once|-|TRBJ1-1
TGTGCCAGCAGCTTCCGGATGAACACTGAAGCTTTCTTT
CASSFRMNTEAFF
>TRBV11-2|-|-|TRBJ2-6
TGTGCCAGCAGCTCGCTGACCACCGGGACAGGGGCCAACGTCCTGACTTTC
CASSSLTTGTGANVLTF
>TRBV11-2|few|TRBD2|TRBJ2-7
TGTGCCAGCAGCTTAGGGACTAGCGGGAGGGCCCTCTCCTACGAGCAGTACTTC
CASSLGTSGRALSYEQYF
>TRBV11-1|-|-|TRBJ1-5
TGTGCCAGCAGCCGTGGATCCTTGGGACAATGGTACAATCAGCCCCAGCATTTT
CASSRGSLGQWYNQPQHF
>TRBV5-6|-|TRBD1|TRBJ2-3
TGTGCCAGCAGCTTCTCCGGGACAGATCCACGATCTTCTAGCACAGATACGCAGTATTTT
CASSFSGTDPRSSSTDTQYF
>TRBV12-3/TRBV12-4|many|-|TRBJ2-1
TGTGCCAGCAGTTTCTTCAGGGGCCCCCACAATGAGCAGTTCTTC
CASSFFRGPHNEQFF
>TRBV20-1|few|-|TRBJ2-1
TGCAGTGCTGCCGGTCCCCCTGGGAGACTGGATGAGCAGTTCTTC
CSAAGPPGRLDEQFF
>TRBV6-2/TRBV6-3|-|TRBD2|TRBJ2-7
TGTGCCACCCGGACTAGGGGCTACGAGCAGTACTTC
CATRTRGYEQYF
>TRBV20-1|many|-|TRBJ1-1
TGCAGTGCTAGTGGGCAGGCGCTCAACACTGAAGCTTTCTTT
CSASGQALNTEAFF
>TRBV15|few|TRBD1|TRBJ1-2
TGTGCCACCAGCAGAGAGGACAGGGGACGCGGCTACACCTTC
CATSREDRGRGYTF
>TRBV20-1|few|-|TRBJ2-5
TGCAGTGCCGCTGGGACGCTCCAAGAGACCCAGTACTTC
CSAAGTLQETQYF